What follows are 16 T cell receptor beta chains derived from one specimen sequenced in a study of CD8 T cells in Susac syndrome. The RNA input was about 0.45 to 1 ug, and it was reverse transcribed with random hexamers. TCRdb re-analysed the immunoSEQ multiplex PCR reads in MiXCR, keeping a single row per CDR3 protein. The data contain 140,000 to 150,000 distinct CDR3 sequences, approximately 95% of them singletons. Sequencing used CD4+ T cells from PBMCs. The receptors derive from a human donor with multiple sclerosis.

The chain is built from TRBV3-1 and TRBJ1-4, with 8 bases lining up with TRBD1. Germline V gene lookup returns CDR1 LGHDT and CDR2 YNNKEL (reference sequence). The V segment lost 5 bases and the J segment 8 bases; nucleotides outside the gene matches: 10. CDR3 length: 15 amino acids. Here the CDR3 DNA reads TGTGCCAGCAGCATCACAGGGGGACAGCGGGAAAAACTGTTTTTT. Protein sequence: CASSITGGQREKLFF.

This clonotype was detected once. The CDR3 bases are TGTGCCAGCAGTTACGGTTCGGTTGGCGAGCAGTACTTC. The encoded protein is CASSYGSVGEQYF. This chain links TRBV6-6 with TRBJ2-7; D gene uncertain. V was cut by 2 bases and J by 6 bases, with 11 bases left in between. From germline, CDR1 is MNHNY and CDR2 SVGAGI (reference sequence). There are 13 residues in the CDR3.

This chain links TRBV30 with TRBJ2-1; 10 bases line up with TRBD1. This CDR3 spans 14 amino acids. Per germline, CDR1 GTSNPN and CDR2 SVGIG (reference sequence). The ends lost 5 bases at V and 2 bases at J; junction bases unmatched: 3. The CDR3 spells CAWATGGPYNEQFF. The CDR3 DNA follows: TGTGCCTGGGCGACAGGGGGCCCCTACAATGAGCAGTTCTTC.

This clonotype showed up just once. The chain uses TRBV30 and TRBJ1-6, with a weak D call TRBD1 (6 bases). The germline gives CDR1 GTSNPN, CDR2 SVGIG (reference sequence). The CDR3 covers 13 residues. Trimming took off 5 bases at V and 6 bases at J, with 11 bases between the two ends. CDR3 loop: CAWVGGTNSPLHF. CDR3 coding DNA: TGTGCCTGGGTCGGGGGCACTAATTCACCCCTCCACTTT.

This clonotype showed up just once. The J gene is TRBJ1-2, the V gene TRBV29-1; 7 positions agree with TRBD1. The CDR3 is 14 residues long. Per germline, CDR1 SQVTM and CDR2 ANQGSEA. The J segment lost 3 bases and the V segment lost 4 bases, leaving 8 bases of the junction unmatched. DNA of the CDR3: TGCAGCGTTGTCGGACAGGTAGATGACTATGGCTACACCTTC. It specifies CSVVGQVDDYGYTF.

The chain links TRBV29-1 to TRBJ2-7; 7 bases match TRBD1. V was pared by 5 bases and J by 2 bases, with 12 bases of the junction left unmatched. The CDR3 sequence is 15 residues long. The V gene's germline CDR1 is SQVTM and CDR2 ANQGSEA. The CDR3 sequence is CSVRGRVQGAYEQYF. Here the CDR3 DNA reads TGCAGCGTTAGGGGCCGAGTGCAGGGGGCCTACGAGCAGTACTTC.

V usage is TRBV5-4 and J usage is TRBJ2-7; D uncertain. Trimming cost V 0 bases and J 0 bases, with 7 bases left between them. CDR1 is SGHNT and CDR2 is YYREEE in the germline V gene (reference sequence). The CDR3 extends over 14 amino acids. The CDR3 here is CASSLEVSSYEQYF. The CDR3 bases are TGTGCCAGCAGCTTGGAGGTCAGCTCCTACGAGCAGTACTTC.

The chain couples TRBV14 to TRBJ2-5; weak D call: TRBD2 (6 bases). V was cut by 4 bases and J by 2 bases, with 20 bases left in between. The length of the CDR3 is 17 residues. CDR1 is SGHDN, CDR2 FVKESK, per germline. CDR3 in amino acids: CASSPLRGREAQETQYF. CDR3 in DNA: TGTGCCAGCAGCCCGCTCCGAGGCAGGGAGGCACAAGAGACCCAGTACTTC.

V usage is TRBV9 and J usage is TRBJ2-3; D is perhaps TRBD1 or TRBD2 (6 bases each). This CDR3 has 18 amino acids. V lost 4 bases to trimming and J lost 5 bases, with 26 bases between them. CDR1 and CDR2 from the germline V gene are SGDLS and YYNGEE. The CDR3 here is CASSPRLSGATSGDTQYF. CDR3 sequence (DNA): TGTGCCAGCAGCCCCAGACTCTCGGGGGCCACATCGGGAGATACGCAGTATTTT.

The chain couples TRBV15 to TRBJ1-4, with a tentative D call TRBD1 (6 bases). Germline assignment: CDR1 LNHNV and CDR2 YYDKDF (reference sequence). The CDR3 consists of 15 residues. The germline V and J ends were trimmed by 0 bases and 7 bases, with 12 bases remaining between them. The CDR3 nucleotides are TGTGCCACCAGCAGAGAGTTACAGGGAAGTGAAAAACTGTTTTTT. Amino acid sequence: CATSRELQGSEKLFF. The full variable domain, with the rest looked up from reference TRBV15 and TRBJ1-4, is DAMVIQNPRYQVTQFGKPVTLSCSQTLNHNVMYWYQQKSSQAPKLLFHYYDKDFNNEADTPDNFQSRRPNTSFCFLDIRSPGLGDTAMYLCATSRELQGSEKLFFGSGTQLSVL.

CDR3 sequence (DNA): TGCAGCGTTGAAGAAAAAAAAGATACGCAGTATTTT. Its protein product is CSVEEKKDTQYF. This chain links TRBV29-1 with TRBJ2-3, with unresolved D. V lost 0 bases, J lost 5 bases, and 6 bases lay in between. CDR1 and CDR2 from the germline V gene are SQVTM and ANQGSEA. The CDR3 totals 12 residues.

V is TRBV18 and J is TRBJ1-1; D is unclear. V was clipped by 0 bases and J by 6 bases, with 11 bases between them. CDR3 size: 14 residues. The germline V gene encodes CDR1 KGHSH and CDR2 LQKENI. The DNA of the CDR3 is TGTGCCAGCTCACCACCTCAAGGAGGGTCTGAAGCTTTCTTT. Its translation: CASSPPQGGSEAFF.

The J gene is TRBJ2-5, the V gene TRBV10-3; TRBD2 matches 10 bases. This CDR3 is 14 amino acids long. Unmatched junction bases numbered 0, after V lost 0 bases and J lost 5 bases. Germline CDR1 and CDR2: ENHRY and SYGVKD. CDR3 amino acids: CAISESTSGETQYF. The CDR3 nucleotides read TGTGCCATCAGTGAGTCGACTAGCGGGGAGACCCAGTACTTC.

The J gene is TRBJ2-6, the V gene TRBV24-1; 8 bases agree with TRBD1. CDR3 length: 18 amino acids. CDR1 is KGHDR and CDR2 is SFDVKD in the germline V gene. Trimming at V came to 4 bases and at J to 2 bases, leaving 9 bases not matched to a gene. The CDR3 sequence: CATSDATGATTGANVLTF. The CDR3 DNA is TGTGCCACCAGTGACGCGACAGGGGCGACTACTGGGGCCAACGTCCTGACTTTC.

The chain combines TRBV10-3 with TRBJ2-7; 10 positions match TRBD2. V lost 1 base and J lost 4; bases outside the gene matches: 7. Germline V gene data show CDR1 as ENHRY and CDR2 as SYGVKD. The CDR3 spans 16 residues. CDR3 nucleotide sequence: TGTGCCATCAGTGAGTACGGGACTAGCGTAAGATACGAGCAGTACTTC. It encodes CAISEYGTSVRYEQYF.

This sequence joins TRBV7-3 and TRBJ2-1; D remains ambiguous. There are 15 residues in the CDR3. CDR1 SGHTA and CDR2 FQGTGA come from the germline V gene. V dropped 7 bases and J dropped 0 bases, with 13 bases sitting between them. CDR3 sequence: CASTAGESSYNEQFF. The CDR3 DNA is TGTGCCAGCACCGCCGGCGAGAGCTCCTACAATGAGCAGTTCTTC.